A selection of T cell receptor beta chains follows, all from one sample in a study of blood T cell repertoires in COVID-19. TCRdb's table, derived via immunoSEQ multiplex PCR, lists solely in-frame clones and lacks some. The sample gives tens of thousands of clones, roughly 80% of which show up once; about 5% is in the top ten. The sample comprised PBMCs or T cells enriched from blood (not recorded which). The receptor set was obtained from a woman between 45 and 60 years old with acute COVID-19. The CDR3 runs from the conserved cysteine through the conserved F or W. A D gene is named only where the DNA matches it firmly. Expanded clones get a size class; other rows say once, few or many, or leave the size out.

d_gene: NA
j_gene: TRBJ2-1
abundance: few
v_gene: TRBV7-8
CDR3nt: TGTGCCAGCAGCACTCGCGTCTCATTAGAGCAGTTCTTC
CDR3aa: CASSTRVSLEQFF

d_gene: NA
j_gene: TRBJ1-2
abundance: NA
v_gene: TRBV7-9
CDR3nt: TGTGCCAGCAGCTTAGACGAGGCTGGCTACACCTTC
CDR3aa: CASSLDEAGYTF

d_gene: TRBD1
j_gene: TRBJ1-2
abundance: NA
v_gene: TRBV19
CDR3nt: TGTGCCAGTAGTATAGGGACAGGGGGCAATGGCTACACCTTC
CDR3aa: CASSIGTGGNGYTF

d_gene: TRBD1
j_gene: TRBJ1-2
abundance: medium-sized
v_gene: TRBV30
CDR3nt: TGTGCCTGGAGGGATAAACAGGGGTCTAACTATGGCTACACCTTC
CDR3aa: CAWRDKQGSNYGYTF

d_gene: TRBD2
j_gene: TRBJ2-1
abundance: once
v_gene: TRBV10-1
CDR3nt: TGCGCCAGCACTAGACTAGCGGGGGTCTCCTACAATGAGCAGTTCTTC
CDR3aa: CASTRLAGVSYNEQFF

d_gene: TRBD2
j_gene: TRBJ2-5
abundance: NA
v_gene: TRBV5-4
CDR3nt: TGTGCCAGCAGCGGCGGGGGGAAAGAGACCCAGTACTTC
CDR3aa: CASSGGGKETQYF

d_gene: TRBD2
j_gene: TRBJ2-3
abundance: NA
v_gene: TRBV27
CDR3nt: TGTGCCAGCTACATTAGCGGGGTCCCGGGAGATACGCAGTATTTT
CDR3aa: CASYISGVPGDTQYF

d_gene: TRBD1
j_gene: TRBJ1-2
abundance: NA
v_gene: TRBV30
CDR3nt: TGTGCCTGGACAAGGGACAGGGGGCAAGGTGGCTACACCTTC
CDR3aa: CAWTRDRGQGGYTF

d_gene: NA
j_gene: TRBJ1-2
abundance: NA
v_gene: TRBV18
CDR3nt: TGTGCCAGCGGGGCAGGGCGGAACTATGGCTACACCTTC
CDR3aa: CASGAGRNYGYTF

d_gene: NA
j_gene: TRBJ2-5
abundance: NA
v_gene: TRBV20-1
CDR3nt: TGCAGTGCTAGGAGGGAGACCCAGTACTTC
CDR3aa: CSARRETQYF

d_gene: NA
j_gene: TRBJ2-3
abundance: NA
v_gene: TRBV19
CDR3nt: TGTGCCAGTACCCAGGACAGAGACACAGATACGCAGTATTTT
CDR3aa: CASTQDRDTDTQYF

d_gene: NA
j_gene: TRBJ1-5
abundance: NA
v_gene: TRBV5-6
CDR3nt: TGTGCCAGCAGCTTTCAGGGATATCAGCCCCAGCATTTT
CDR3aa: CASSFQGYQPQHF

d_gene: NA
j_gene: TRBJ1-4
abundance: few
v_gene: TRBV11-2
CDR3nt: TGTGCCAGCAGCTTAGCACAGAGGGCAGGACTGTTTTTT
CDR3aa: CASSLAQRAGLFF

d_gene: NA
j_gene: TRBJ2-5
abundance: NA
v_gene: TRBV2
CDR3nt: TGTGCCACCAACCGGGATGGAGAGACCCAGTACTTC
CDR3aa: CATNRDGETQYF

d_gene: TRBD2
j_gene: TRBJ2-5
abundance: NA
v_gene: TRBV3-1/TRBV3-2
CDR3nt: TGTGCCAGCAGCCAACAAGCGGGGGGCCAAGAGACCCAGTACTTC
CDR3aa: CASSQQAGGQETQYF

d_gene: NA
j_gene: TRBJ2-2
abundance: NA
v_gene: TRBV24-1
CDR3nt: TGTGCCACCAGTGACCACAGGAGACTCACCGGGGAGCTGTTTTTT
CDR3aa: CATSDHRRLTGELFF

d_gene: TRBD2
j_gene: TRBJ2-2
abundance: few
v_gene: TRBV3-1/TRBV3-2
CDR3nt: TGTGCCAGCAGCCGAAGCCTTAGCGGGGGAGGGGAGCTGTTTTTT
CDR3aa: CASSRSLSGGGELFF

d_gene: NA
j_gene: TRBJ1-2
abundance: NA
v_gene: TRBV7-8
CDR3nt: TGTGCCAGCAGCTTATCCCGGGACACCTATGGCTACACCTTC
CDR3aa: CASSLSRDTYGYTF

d_gene: NA
j_gene: TRBJ2-6
abundance: once
v_gene: TRBV18
CDR3nt: TGTGCCAGCTCCCCCCAGGGGGGCAGTGGGGCCAACGTCCTGACTTTC
CDR3aa: CASSPQGGSGANVLTF

d_gene: NA
j_gene: TRBJ2-7
abundance: once
v_gene: TRBV28
CDR3nt: TGTGCCAGCAGTTTACATGGGGGGTCAACCTACGAGCAGTACTTC
CDR3aa: CASSLHGGSTYEQYF

d_gene: TRBD1
j_gene: TRBJ1-2
abundance: NA
v_gene: TRBV24-1
CDR3nt: TGTGCCACCATGGGACAGAAGTTCTATGGCTACACCTTC
CDR3aa: CATMGQKFYGYTF

d_gene: NA
j_gene: TRBJ2-2
abundance: few
v_gene: TRBV3-1/TRBV3-2
CDR3nt: TGTGCCAGCAGCCAAGGTACTAACACCGGGGAGCTGTTTTTT
CDR3aa: CASSQGTNTGELFF

d_gene: NA
j_gene: TRBJ2-1
abundance: NA
v_gene: TRBV7-2
CDR3nt: TGTGCCAGCAGCTTGGGGGGCTCCTACAATGAGCAGTTCTTC
CDR3aa: CASSLGGSYNEQFF

d_gene: NA
j_gene: TRBJ1-2
abundance: NA
v_gene: TRBV28
CDR3nt: TGTGCCAGTACTACGGCGGGGGAGGGCTATGGCTACACCTTC
CDR3aa: CASTTAGEGYGYTF

d_gene: NA
j_gene: TRBJ1-1
abundance: NA
v_gene: TRBV13
CDR3nt: TGTGCCAGCAGGAGGAAGTGGAACACTGAAGCTTTCTTT
CDR3aa: CASRRKWNTEAFF

d_gene: NA
j_gene: TRBJ1-2
abundance: NA
v_gene: TRBV29-1
CDR3nt: TGCAGCGGGACAAATAACTATGGCTACACCTTC
CDR3aa: CSGTNNYGYTF

d_gene: NA
j_gene: TRBJ2-7
abundance: NA
v_gene: TRBV28
CDR3nt: TGTGCCAGCACGCAGGCCTCCTACGAGCAGTACTTC
CDR3aa: CASTQASYEQYF

d_gene: TRBD1
j_gene: TRBJ1-2
abundance: NA
v_gene: TRBV4-1
CDR3nt: TGCGCCAGCAGCCAAGCTACAGGGGATGGCTACACCTTC
CDR3aa: CASSQATGDGYTF

d_gene: NA
j_gene: TRBJ1-1
abundance: NA
v_gene: TRBV5-1
CDR3nt: TGCGCCAGCAGCCAAGGGACACCGAACACTGAAGCTTTCTTT
CDR3aa: CASSQGTPNTEAFF

d_gene: NA
j_gene: TRBJ2-5
abundance: medium-sized
v_gene: TRBV5-6
CDR3nt: TGTGCCAGCAGCACTCATTCGGGGTTATGGGAGACCCAGTACTTC
CDR3aa: CASSTHSGLWETQYF

d_gene: NA
j_gene: TRBJ1-3
abundance: NA
v_gene: TRBV10-2
CDR3nt: TGCGCCAGCAGTGTCTTTAAGCGCGACTCTGGAAACACCATATATTTT
CDR3aa: CASSVFKRDSGNTIYF

d_gene: TRBD2
j_gene: TRBJ2-3
abundance: once
v_gene: TRBV6-6
CDR3nt: TGTGCCAGCAGTCCGCCGGGGAGCGGGGGGGCGACAGATACGCAGTATTTT
CDR3aa: CASSPPGSGGATDTQYF

d_gene: TRBD2
j_gene: TRBJ2-1
abundance: once
v_gene: TRBV29-1
CDR3nt: TGCAGCGTTGAAGCCGTTTGGACTAGCGGGGGAGCCAACAATGAGCAGTTCTTC
CDR3aa: CSVEAVWTSGGANNEQFF

d_gene: NA
j_gene: TRBJ1-1
abundance: NA
v_gene: TRBV7-9
CDR3nt: TGTGCCAGCAGCTCTTTCAGGGGCACGAACACTGAAGCTTTCTTT
CDR3aa: CASSSFRGTNTEAFF

d_gene: NA
j_gene: TRBJ1-3
abundance: NA
v_gene: TRBV6-5
CDR3nt: TGTGCCAGCAGGGGGGGACGGTCTGGAAACACCATATATTTT
CDR3aa: CASRGGRSGNTIYF

d_gene: TRBD1
j_gene: TRBJ1-6
abundance: few
v_gene: TRBV7-3
CDR3nt: TGTGCCAGCAGATCACAGGGGTCGGATAATTCACCCCTCCACTTT
CDR3aa: CASRSQGSDNSPLHF

d_gene: TRBD2
j_gene: TRBJ2-2
abundance: NA
v_gene: TRBV18
CDR3nt: TGTGCCAGCTCACACCACCCCCCTCCTAGCGGGGTGAACACCGGGGAGCTGTTTTTT
CDR3aa: CASSHHPPPSGVNTGELFF

d_gene: TRBD2
j_gene: TRBJ2-1
abundance: NA
v_gene: TRBV9
CDR3nt: TGTGCCAGCAGCGTAGAGGCTAGCGGGATACACAATGAGCAGTTCTTC
CDR3aa: CASSVEASGIHNEQFF

d_gene: NA
j_gene: TRBJ1-6
abundance: NA
v_gene: TRBV25-1
CDR3nt: TGTGCCAGACAGGACAGAGATAATTCACCCCTCCACTTT
CDR3aa: CARQDRDNSPLHF

d_gene: TRBD2
j_gene: TRBJ2-2
abundance: NA
v_gene: TRBV6-5
CDR3nt: TGTGCCAGCAGCCAACAAGGACTAGCGTCCGGGGAGCTGTTTTTT
CDR3aa: CASSQQGLASGELFF

d_gene: TRBD1
j_gene: TRBJ1-2
abundance: once
v_gene: TRBV3-1/TRBV3-2
CDR3nt: TGTGCCAGCAGCCGAGGACAGGGGGATGGCTACACCTTC
CDR3aa: CASSRGQGDGYTF

d_gene: NA
j_gene: TRBJ1-5
abundance: NA
v_gene: TRBV10-2
CDR3nt: TGCGCCAGTTCGGGGTCCGTCGGCAATCAGCCCCAGCATTTT
CDR3aa: CASSGSVGNQPQHF

d_gene: NA
j_gene: TRBJ1-5
abundance: NA
v_gene: TRBV15
CDR3nt: TGTGCCACCAGCAGAGCATCGAGACAGGTAAACAATCAGCCCCAGCATTTT
CDR3aa: CATSRASRQVNNQPQHF

d_gene: NA
j_gene: TRBJ2-4
abundance: NA
v_gene: TRBV20-1
CDR3nt: TGCAGTGTCCTGGGGCAGGTTCAGTACTTC
CDR3aa: CSVLGQVQYF

d_gene: NA
j_gene: TRBJ1-5
abundance: NA
v_gene: TRBV6-5
CDR3nt: TGTGCCAGCACCGGGGGGGGAGGCCAGCCCCAGCATTTT
CDR3aa: CASTGGGGQPQHF

d_gene: NA
j_gene: TRBJ1-6
abundance: NA
v_gene: TRBV6-1
CDR3nt: TGTGCCAGCAGTGAACAGGGCTCCTATAATTCACCCCTCCACTTT
CDR3aa: CASSEQGSYNSPLHF

d_gene: NA
j_gene: TRBJ1-2
abundance: NA
v_gene: TRBV6-5
CDR3nt: TGTGCCAGCTGTACTCCTCTGAGGAACTATGGCTACACCTTC
CDR3aa: CASCTPLRNYGYTF

d_gene: NA
j_gene: TRBJ2-7
abundance: NA
v_gene: TRBV5-1
CDR3nt: TGCGCCAGCTCGCCGCAGGGAGGATACGAGCAGTACTTC
CDR3aa: CASSPQGGYEQYF

d_gene: TRBD1
j_gene: TRBJ1-1
abundance: NA
v_gene: TRBV19
CDR3nt: TGTGCCAGTAGTACCCCGACAGGGATGACTGAAGCTTTCTTT
CDR3aa: CASSTPTGMTEAFF

d_gene: NA
j_gene: TRBJ2-2
abundance: NA
v_gene: TRBV6-5
CDR3nt: TGTGCCAGCACTTTTAGACCCGGCGGGACCGGGGAGCTGTTTTTT
CDR3aa: CASTFRPGGTGELFF